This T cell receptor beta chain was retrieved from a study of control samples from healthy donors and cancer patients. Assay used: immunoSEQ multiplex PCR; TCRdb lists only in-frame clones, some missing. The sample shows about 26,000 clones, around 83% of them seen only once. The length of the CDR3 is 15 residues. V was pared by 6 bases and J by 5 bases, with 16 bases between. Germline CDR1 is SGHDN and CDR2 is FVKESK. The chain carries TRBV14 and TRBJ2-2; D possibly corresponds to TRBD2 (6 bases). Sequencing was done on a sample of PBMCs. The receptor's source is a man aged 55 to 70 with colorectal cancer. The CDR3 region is CASRPGAGRTGELFF. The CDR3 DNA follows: TGTGCCAGCAGACCGGGAGCAGGGAGGACCGGGGAGCTGTTTTTT.